The clone carrying this TCR beta chain showed up just once. The data derive from a study of blood T cell repertoires in COVID-19. Study in general: The origin of the acute and convalescent COVID-19 samples was the United States, Italy and Spain. PBMCs, B-cell-depleted T cells, or T cells provided the cDNA or gDNA that made up the material.

In the original analysis: Amplification with reference gene primers provided the estimates of nucleated cell counts. Sequencing was performed with immunoSEQ multiplex PCR; in TCRdb, only in-frame clones are kept and a portion is missing. That table is the source of V, J and clone size, and D and trimming were worked out from the DNA. Of about 300,000 clones listed, 75% to 90% were seen once; the top ten hold about 5%. CDR1 and CDR2 (germline): SGHAT, FQDESV (reference sequence). Trimming took off 0 bases at V and 3 bases at J, with 11 bases between the two ends. The CDR3 runs to 15 residues. Source material: peripheral blood. J is TRBJ1-1 and V is TRBV11-1; D gene ambiguous. This sequence originates from a man between 40 and 49 years old with acute or convalescent COVID-19. The CDR3 sequence is CASSLAWAQDTEAFF. Written as DNA, the CDR3 is TGTGCCAGCAGCTTAGCGTGGGCCCAGGACACTGAAGCTTTCTTT.